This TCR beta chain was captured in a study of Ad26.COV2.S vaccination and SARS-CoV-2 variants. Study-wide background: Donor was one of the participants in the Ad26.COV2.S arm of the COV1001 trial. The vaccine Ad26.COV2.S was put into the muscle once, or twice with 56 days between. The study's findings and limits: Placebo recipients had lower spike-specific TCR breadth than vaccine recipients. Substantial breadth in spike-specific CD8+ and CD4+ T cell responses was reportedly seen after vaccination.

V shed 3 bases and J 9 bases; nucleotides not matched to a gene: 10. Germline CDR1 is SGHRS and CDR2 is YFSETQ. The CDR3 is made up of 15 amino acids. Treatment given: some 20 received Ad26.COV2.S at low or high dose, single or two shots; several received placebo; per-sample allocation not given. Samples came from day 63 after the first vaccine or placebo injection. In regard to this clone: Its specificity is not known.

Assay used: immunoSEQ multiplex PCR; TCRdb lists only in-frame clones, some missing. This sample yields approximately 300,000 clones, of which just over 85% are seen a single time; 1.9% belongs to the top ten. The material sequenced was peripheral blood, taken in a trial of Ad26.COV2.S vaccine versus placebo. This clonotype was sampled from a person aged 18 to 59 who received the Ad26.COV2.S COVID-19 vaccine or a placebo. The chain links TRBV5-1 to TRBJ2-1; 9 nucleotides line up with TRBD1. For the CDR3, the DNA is TGCGCCAGCAGCTCCCGGGACAGGGCGAGGGGTGAGCAGTTCTTC. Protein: CASSSRDRARGEQFF.